These 5 T cell receptor beta chains share one sample of origin, sequenced in a study of patients and donors after allogeneic stem cell transplantation. TCRdb analysed the RT-PCR reads with MiXCR anew, one entry per CDR3 protein. The table records about 160,000 distinct CDR3 sequences, 30% to 45% of them present only once. What was sequenced was blood, either unsorted or a sorted T cell fraction (not recorded which). These receptors were obtained from a human donor who was either an allogeneic HSCT recipient or a stem cell or donor lymphocyte infusion donor (not recorded which). It is not recorded whose cells these are; they may come from a transplant donor.

The chain uses TRBV30 and TRBJ1-4; maybe TRBD1 (5 bases). The germline V and J ends were trimmed by 3 bases and 2 bases, with 10 bases remaining between them. The CDR3 loop spans 14 amino acids. Germline CDR1 GTSNPN, CDR2 SVGIG (reference sequence). The CDR3 sequence is CAWSPGTTNEKLFF. The DNA for the CDR3 is TGTGCCTGGAGCCCCGGGACGACTAATGAAAAACTGTTTTTT. The full variable domain, rest sourced from reference TRBV30 and TRBJ1-4, is SQTIHQWPATLVQPVGSPLSLECTVEGTSNPNLYWYRQAAGRGLQLLFYSVGIGQISSEVPQNLSASRPQDRQFILSSKKLLLSDSGFYLCAWSPGTTNEKLFFGSGTQLSVL.

The rearrangement joins TRBV12-3 or TRBV12-4 to TRBJ1-5; 7 nucleotides match TRBD1. The CDR3 has 14 residues. Trimming took 6 bases from V and 5 from J; bases not matched to a gene: 7. The CDR3: CASSRQGRDQPQHF. DNA of the CDR3: TGTGCCAGCAGCCGACAGGGTCGAGATCAGCCCCAGCATTTT.

This clonotype was observed a few times. The chain employs TRBV20-1 and TRBJ1-2; D is undetermined. The CDR3 is made up of 14 amino acids. Germline CDR1 is DFQATT and CDR2 is SNEGSKA (reference sequence). Trimming left V 1 base short and J 3 bases short, with 12 bases between. CDR3 coding DNA: TGCAGTGCTAGAGGGCAGGAGTTTTACTATGGCTACACCTTC. Its protein product is CSARGQEFYYGYTF.

This clonotype was recorded a few times. The V call is TRBV2, the J call TRBJ1-3; D is perhaps TRBD1 (6 bases). The CDR3 sequence is 15 residues long. Germline-derived CDR1 and CDR2 are SNHLY and FYNNEI. Trimming removed 4 bases from V and 6 bases from J, with 16 bases in between. The CDR3 spells CASSGSPRGENTIYF. The CDR3 DNA is TGTGCCAGCAGTGGATCCCCCAGGGGAGAAAACACCATATATTTT.

There are a few counts of this clonotype. The CDR3 bases are TGTGCCAGCAGTATGGCCCTGCGAACAGAGACCCAGTACTTC. It yields the protein CASSMALRTETQYF. This chain uses TRBV3-1 with TRBJ2-5, with unresolved D. The V gene lost 6 bases and the J gene lost 4 bases, with 15 bases spanning the gap. CDR1 and CDR2 from the germline V gene are LGHDT and YNNKEL (reference sequence). The CDR3 covers 14 residues.